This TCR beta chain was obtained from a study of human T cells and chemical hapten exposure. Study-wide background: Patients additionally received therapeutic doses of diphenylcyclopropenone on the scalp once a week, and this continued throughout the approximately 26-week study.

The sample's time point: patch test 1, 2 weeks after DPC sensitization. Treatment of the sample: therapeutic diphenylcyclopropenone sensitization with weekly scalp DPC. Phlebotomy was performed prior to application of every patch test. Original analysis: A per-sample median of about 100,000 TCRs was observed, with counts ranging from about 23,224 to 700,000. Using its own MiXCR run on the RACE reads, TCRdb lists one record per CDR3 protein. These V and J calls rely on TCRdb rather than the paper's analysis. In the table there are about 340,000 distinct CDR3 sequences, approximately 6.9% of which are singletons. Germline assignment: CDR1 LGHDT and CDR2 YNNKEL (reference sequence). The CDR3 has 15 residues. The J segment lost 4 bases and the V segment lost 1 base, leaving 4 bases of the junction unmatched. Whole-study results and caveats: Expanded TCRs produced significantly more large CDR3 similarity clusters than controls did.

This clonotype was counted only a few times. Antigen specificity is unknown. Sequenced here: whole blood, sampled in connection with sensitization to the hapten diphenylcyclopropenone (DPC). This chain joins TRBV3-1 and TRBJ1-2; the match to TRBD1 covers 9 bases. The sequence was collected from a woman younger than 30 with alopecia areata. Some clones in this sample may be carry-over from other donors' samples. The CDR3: CASSQGGQGIYGYTF. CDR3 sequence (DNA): TGTGCCAGCAGCCAAGGCGGACAGGGGATCTATGGCTACACCTTC.